A single sample gave rise to the 7 T cell receptor beta chains below, sequenced in a study of cytomegalovirus exposure and HLA in healthy donors. Profiling relied on immunoSEQ multiplex PCR, and the TCRdb table lists in-frame clones only, not all of them. Of tens of thousands of clones in the sample, 85% to 95% were seen once. Sequenced: PBMCs. The receptors here all came from a man between 18 and 35 years old in good health and CMV-seronegative.

V gene TRBV2 combines with J gene TRBJ2-3; 9 positions match TRBD2. Germline CDR1 is SNHLY and CDR2 is FYNNEI. The CDR3 has 16 amino acids. The V gene end was trimmed by 3 bases and the J gene end by 2 bases; junction bases not matched to a gene: 6. The CDR3 region has the DNA TGTGCCAGCAGTGATACCAGCGGGGGGCCCACAGATACGCAGTATTTT. Amino acid sequence: CASSDTSGGPTDTQYF.

The chain recombines TRBV19 with TRBJ2-7; D is undetermined. Germline lookup yields CDR1 LNHDA and CDR2 SQIVND (reference sequence). Trimming pared 3 bases from V and 0 bases from J, leaving 12 bases between. The CDR3 totals 15 residues. CDR3 loop: CASSMDWRSSYEQYF. For the CDR3, the DNA is TGTGCCAGTAGTATGGATTGGCGGTCCTCCTACGAGCAGTACTTC. The variable domain in full, with the rest retrieved from reference TRBV19 and TRBJ2-7, is DGGITQSPKYLFRKEGQNVTLSCEQNLNHDAMYWYRQDPGQGLRLIYYSQIVNDFQKGDIAEGYSVSREKKESFPLTVTSAQKNPTAFYLCASSMDWRSSYEQYFGPGTRLTVT.

The rearrangement links TRBV19 to TRBJ1-1, with a tentative D call TRBD1 (6 bases). Looked up from germline, CDR1 is LNHDA and CDR2 is SQIVND (reference sequence). The CDR3 contains 14 residues. The V gene lost 9 bases and the J gene lost 3 bases, with 17 bases spanning the gap. The CDR3 region has the DNA TGTGCCAGCCGGGACAACCAGGCCTACACTGAAGCTTTCTTT. It encodes CASRDNQAYTEAFF.

This sequence joins TRBV25-1 and TRBJ1-2; a weak D match, TRBD1 (5 bases). V lost 1 base, J lost 7 bases, and 10 bases lay in between. CDR3 length: 13 amino acids. Germline values: CDR1 MGHDK, CDR2 SYGVNS. CDR3 protein: CASSESGRAGYTF. The CDR3 DNA reads as TGTGCCAGCAGTGAATCTGGCAGGGCTGGCTACACCTTC.

The rearrangement joins TRBV5-4 to TRBJ1-1; 10 nucleotides match TRBD1. Trimming cost V 3 bases and J 6 bases; bases outside gene matches: 8. The CDR3 sequence is 15 residues long. Germline assignment: CDR1 SGHNT and CDR2 YYREEE (reference sequence). This CDR3 is CASSSRDRGDAEAFF. In DNA, the CDR3 is TGTGCCAGCAGCTCCCGGGACAGGGGTGACGCTGAAGCTTTCTTT.

This chain links TRBV7-2 with TRBJ2-3; D uncertain. The length of the CDR3 is 13 residues. Germline lookup yields CDR1 SGHTA and CDR2 FQGNSA. The V end lost 0 bases, the J end lost 6 bases, and 7 bases lay between the germline ends. CDR3 DNA sequence: TGTGCCAGCAGCTTAGCGATCAGGGATACGCAGTATTTT. Translating it yields CASSLAIRDTQYF.

The rearrangement uses TRBV2 and TRBJ2-6; D not certain. Trimming pared 6 bases from V and 4 bases from J, leaving 10 bases between. CDR1 SNHLY and CDR2 FYNNEI come from the germline V gene. The CDR3 extends over 14 amino acids. CDR3 in DNA: TGTGCCAGCAGCGACATTGCAGGGGCCAACGTCCTGACTTTC. As protein: CASSDIAGANVLTF.